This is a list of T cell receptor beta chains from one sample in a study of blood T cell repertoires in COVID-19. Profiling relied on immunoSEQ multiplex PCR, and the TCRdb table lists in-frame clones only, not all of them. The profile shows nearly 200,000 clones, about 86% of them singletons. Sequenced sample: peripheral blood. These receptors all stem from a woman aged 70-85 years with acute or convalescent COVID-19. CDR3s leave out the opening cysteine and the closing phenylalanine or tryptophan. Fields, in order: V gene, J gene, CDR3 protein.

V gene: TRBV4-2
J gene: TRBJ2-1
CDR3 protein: ASRRTSGSGEQF

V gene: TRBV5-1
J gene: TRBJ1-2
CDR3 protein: ASSLDTYGYT

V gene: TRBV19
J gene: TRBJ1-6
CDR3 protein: ASSLVSSYNSPLH

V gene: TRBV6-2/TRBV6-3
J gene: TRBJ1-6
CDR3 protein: ASSPRGAESPLH

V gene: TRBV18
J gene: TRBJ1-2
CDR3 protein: ASKQVANYGYT

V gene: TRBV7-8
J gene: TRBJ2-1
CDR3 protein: ASSPSFGGGSYNEQF

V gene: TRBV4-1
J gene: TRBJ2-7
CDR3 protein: ASRNQGDSAYEQY

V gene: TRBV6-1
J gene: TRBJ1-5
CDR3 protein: ASSEATVTHHQPQH

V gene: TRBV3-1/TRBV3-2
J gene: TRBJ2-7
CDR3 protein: ASSQDVRNEQY

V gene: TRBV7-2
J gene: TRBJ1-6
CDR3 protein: ASSLPPGSPLH

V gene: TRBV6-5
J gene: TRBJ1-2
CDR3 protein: ASSIRQGTYYGYT

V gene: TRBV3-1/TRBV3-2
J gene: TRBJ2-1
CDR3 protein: ASSEEVQREGLPGQF

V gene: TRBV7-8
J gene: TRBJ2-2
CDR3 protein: ASSLALGRNTGELF

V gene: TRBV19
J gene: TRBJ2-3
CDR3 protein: ASRPAGGGTDTQY

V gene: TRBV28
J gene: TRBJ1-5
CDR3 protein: ATAGGINQPQH

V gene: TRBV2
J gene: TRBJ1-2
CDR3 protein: ASSEIQANYGYT

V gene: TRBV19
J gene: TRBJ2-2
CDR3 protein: ASSPRRGGSNTGELF

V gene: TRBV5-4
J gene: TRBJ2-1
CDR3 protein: ASSLNAGGEQF

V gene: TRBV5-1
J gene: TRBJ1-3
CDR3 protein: ASSATTGSSGNTIY

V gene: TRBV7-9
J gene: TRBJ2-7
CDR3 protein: ASSPLGGRYEQY

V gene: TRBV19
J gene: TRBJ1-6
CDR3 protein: ASSPRTPGSSPLH

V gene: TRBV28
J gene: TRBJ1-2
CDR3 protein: ASSLRHETSGYT

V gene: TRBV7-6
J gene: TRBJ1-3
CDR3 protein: ASSQQQGSGNTIY

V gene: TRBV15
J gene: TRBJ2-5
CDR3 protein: AIGTTTATQY

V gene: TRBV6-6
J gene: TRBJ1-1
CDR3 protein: ASTDRGLKTEAF

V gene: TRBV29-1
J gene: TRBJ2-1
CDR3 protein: SVTPLAGGDEQF

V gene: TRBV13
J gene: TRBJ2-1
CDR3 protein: ASTPRAGYNEQF

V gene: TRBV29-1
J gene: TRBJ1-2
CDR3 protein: SAGTALGGGYT

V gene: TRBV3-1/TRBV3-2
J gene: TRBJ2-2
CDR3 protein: ASSQERLANTGELF

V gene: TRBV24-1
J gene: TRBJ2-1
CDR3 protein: ATSDPTSGYSYNEQF

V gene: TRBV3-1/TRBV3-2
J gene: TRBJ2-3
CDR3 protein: ASSSSGGAGDTQY

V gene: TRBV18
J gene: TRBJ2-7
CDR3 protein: ASSPPTGLGSYEQY

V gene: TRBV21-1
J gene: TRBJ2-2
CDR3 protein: ASTITGGSGELF

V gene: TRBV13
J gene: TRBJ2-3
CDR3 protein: ASSIFTGITDTQY

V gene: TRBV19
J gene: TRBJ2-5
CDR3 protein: ASSKMGLTGKETQY

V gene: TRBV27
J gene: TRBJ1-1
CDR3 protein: ASSPGGARWVTEAF

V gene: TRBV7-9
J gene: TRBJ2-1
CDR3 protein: ASSFMGGRDEQF

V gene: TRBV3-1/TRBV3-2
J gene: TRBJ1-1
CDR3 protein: ASSQERGSNTEAF

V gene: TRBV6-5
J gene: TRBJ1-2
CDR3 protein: ASSHRGGYGYT

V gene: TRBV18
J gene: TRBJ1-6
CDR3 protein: ASSEGTDPNSPLH

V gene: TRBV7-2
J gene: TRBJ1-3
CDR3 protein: ASSSTTVRNTIY

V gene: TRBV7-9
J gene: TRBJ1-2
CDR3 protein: ASSLETVYGYT

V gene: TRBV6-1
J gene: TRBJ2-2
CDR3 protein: ASSEKVTGGASTGELF

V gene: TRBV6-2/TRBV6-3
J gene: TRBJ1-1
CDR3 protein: ASSPGTSWGTEAF

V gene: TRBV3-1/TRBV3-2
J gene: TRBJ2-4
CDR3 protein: ASSFRTGSNIQY

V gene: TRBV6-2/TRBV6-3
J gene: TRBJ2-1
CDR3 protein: ASSYSERGNEQF

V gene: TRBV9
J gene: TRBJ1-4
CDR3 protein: ASSPTGVEKLF

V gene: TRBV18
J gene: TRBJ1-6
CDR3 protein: ASSSYNSPLH

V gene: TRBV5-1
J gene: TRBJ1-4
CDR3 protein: ASRDPGGEGEKLF

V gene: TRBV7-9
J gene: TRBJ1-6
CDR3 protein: ASSLETGVSPLH

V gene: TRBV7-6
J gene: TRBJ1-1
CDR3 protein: ASSPWGGDTEAF

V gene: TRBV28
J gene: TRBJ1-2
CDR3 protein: ASSSGTGFYGYT

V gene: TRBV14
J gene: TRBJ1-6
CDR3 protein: ASSQPGHLFSPLH

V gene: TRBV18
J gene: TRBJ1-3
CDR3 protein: ASSPLDRGPGNTIY

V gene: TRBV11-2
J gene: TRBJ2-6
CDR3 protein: ASSSGQTTSSGANVLT

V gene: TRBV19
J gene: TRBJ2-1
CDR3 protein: ASSKRPPGQGPSSYNEQF

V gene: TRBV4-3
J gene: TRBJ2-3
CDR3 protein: ASSQGTSSGRGADTQY

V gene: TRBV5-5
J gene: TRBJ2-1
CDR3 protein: ASSLQGAAYNEQF